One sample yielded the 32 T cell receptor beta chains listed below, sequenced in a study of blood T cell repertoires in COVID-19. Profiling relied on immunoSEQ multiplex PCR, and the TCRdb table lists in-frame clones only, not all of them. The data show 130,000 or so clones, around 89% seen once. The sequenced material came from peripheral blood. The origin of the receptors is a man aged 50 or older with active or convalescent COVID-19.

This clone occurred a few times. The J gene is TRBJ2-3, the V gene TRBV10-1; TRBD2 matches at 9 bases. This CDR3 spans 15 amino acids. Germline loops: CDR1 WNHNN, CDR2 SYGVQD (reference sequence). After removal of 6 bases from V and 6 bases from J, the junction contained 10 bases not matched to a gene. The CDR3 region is CASSPGTSHGDTQYF. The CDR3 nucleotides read TGCGCCAGCAGCCCCGGGACTAGCCATGGTGATACGCAGTATTTT.

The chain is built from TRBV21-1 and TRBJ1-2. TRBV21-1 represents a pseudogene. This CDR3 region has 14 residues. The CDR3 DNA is TGTGCCAGCAACTGGGAACCGGGGAACTATGGCTACACCTTC. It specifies CASNWEPGNYGYTF.

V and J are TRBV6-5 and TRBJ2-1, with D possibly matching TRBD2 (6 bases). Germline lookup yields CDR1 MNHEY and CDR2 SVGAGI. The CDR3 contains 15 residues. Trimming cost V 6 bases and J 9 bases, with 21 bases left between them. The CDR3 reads CASRPPGLLLFEQFF. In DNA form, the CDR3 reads TGTGCCAGCAGACCTCCGGGACTCCTGCTGTTTGAGCAGTTCTTC.

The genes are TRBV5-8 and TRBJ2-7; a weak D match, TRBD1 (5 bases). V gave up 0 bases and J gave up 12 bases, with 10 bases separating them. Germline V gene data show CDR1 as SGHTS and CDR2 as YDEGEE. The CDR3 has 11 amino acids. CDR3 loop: CASSLGQLPYF. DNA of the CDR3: TGTGCCAGCAGCTTGGGACAGTTACCGTACTTC.

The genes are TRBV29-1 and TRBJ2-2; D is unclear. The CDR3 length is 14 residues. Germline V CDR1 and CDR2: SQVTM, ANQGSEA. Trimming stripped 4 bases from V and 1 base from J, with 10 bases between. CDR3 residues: CSVVGKLNTGELFF. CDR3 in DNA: TGCAGCGTTGTCGGTAAACTGAACACCGGGGAGCTGTTTTTT.

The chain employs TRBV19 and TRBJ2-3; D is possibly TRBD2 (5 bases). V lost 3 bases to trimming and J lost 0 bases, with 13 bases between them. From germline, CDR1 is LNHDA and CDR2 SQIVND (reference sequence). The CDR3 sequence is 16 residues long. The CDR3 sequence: CASSIRSGTSTDTQYF. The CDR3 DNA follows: TGTGCCAGTAGTATTAGGAGCGGTACTAGCACAGATACGCAGTATTTT.

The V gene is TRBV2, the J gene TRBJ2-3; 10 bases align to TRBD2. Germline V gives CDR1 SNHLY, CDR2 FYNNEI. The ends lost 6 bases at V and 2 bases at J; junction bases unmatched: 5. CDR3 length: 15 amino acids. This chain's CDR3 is CASRISGRNTDTQYF. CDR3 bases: TGTGCCAGCAGAATTAGCGGGAGGAACACAGATACGCAGTATTTT.

CDR3 region: CASSWDRGAGNTIYF. CDR3 nucleotides: TGTGCCAGCAGCTGGGACAGGGGGGCTGGAAACACCATATATTTT. The V and J genes are TRBV7-8 and TRBJ1-3, with 11 positions matching TRBD1. Germline V CDR1 and CDR2: SGHVS, FQNEAQ. CDR3 length: 15 residues. Trimming took 4 bases from V and 2 from J; bases not matched to a gene: 1. The variable domain in full, with the rest retrieved from reference TRBV7-8 and TRBJ1-3, is GAGVSQSPRYKVAKRGQDVALRCDPISGHVSLFWYQQALGQGPEFLTYFQNEAQLDKSGLPSDRFFAERPEGSVSTLKIQRTQQEDSAVYLCASSWDRGAGNTIYFGEGSWLTVV.

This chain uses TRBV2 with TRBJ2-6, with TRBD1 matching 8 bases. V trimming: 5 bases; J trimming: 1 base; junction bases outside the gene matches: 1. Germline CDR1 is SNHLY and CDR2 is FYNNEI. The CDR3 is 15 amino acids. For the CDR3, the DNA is TGTGCCAGCAGTCGGACAGGGTCTGGGGCCAACGTCCTGACTTTC. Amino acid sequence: CASSRTGSGANVLTF.

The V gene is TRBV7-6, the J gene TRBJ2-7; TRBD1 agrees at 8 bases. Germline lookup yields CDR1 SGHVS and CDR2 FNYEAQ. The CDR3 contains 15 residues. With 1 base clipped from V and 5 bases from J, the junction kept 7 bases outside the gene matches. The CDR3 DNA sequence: TGTGCCAGCAGCTTAGGCCGTGGACAGGGCAACGAGCAGTACTTC. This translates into CASSLGRGQGNEQYF. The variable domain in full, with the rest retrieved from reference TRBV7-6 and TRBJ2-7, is GAGVSQSPRYKVTKRGQDVALRCDPISGHVSLYWYRQALGQGPEFLTYFNYEAQQDKSGLPNDRFSAERPEGSISTLTIQRTEQRDSAMYRCASSLGRGQGNEQYFGPGTRLTVT.

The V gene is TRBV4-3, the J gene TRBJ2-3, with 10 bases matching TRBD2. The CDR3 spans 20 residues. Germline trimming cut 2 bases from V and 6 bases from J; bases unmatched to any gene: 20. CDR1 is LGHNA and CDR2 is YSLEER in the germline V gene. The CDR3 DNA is TGCGCCAGCAGCCAATCCCTGGGAGGGTTCTCAGCGGGGGGGCAGGATACGCAGTATTTT. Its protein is CASSQSLGGFSAGGQDTQYF.

Here the CDR3 reads CASSPVGTSGAPPRDTQYF. The CDR3 bases are TGTGCCAGCAGCCCCGTGGGGACTAGCGGAGCACCACCAAGAGATACGCAGTATTTT. V and J are TRBV9 and TRBJ2-3, with 11 bases aligning to TRBD2. CDR1 and CDR2 from the germline V gene are SGDLS and YYNGEE. CDR3 length: 19 residues. The V segment lost 4 bases and the J segment 5 bases; nucleotides outside the gene matches: 18.

CDR3 loop: CASSYTGDEQFF. The CDR3 nucleotides are TGTGCCAGCAGTTACACCGGGGATGAGCAGTTCTTC. The J gene is TRBJ2-1, the V gene TRBV6-5; a possible D gene is TRBD2 (5 bases). There are 12 residues in the CDR3. Germline CDR1 and CDR2: MNHEY and SVGAGI. Trimming shortened V by 2 bases and J by 8 bases, and 7 bases separated the two germline ends.

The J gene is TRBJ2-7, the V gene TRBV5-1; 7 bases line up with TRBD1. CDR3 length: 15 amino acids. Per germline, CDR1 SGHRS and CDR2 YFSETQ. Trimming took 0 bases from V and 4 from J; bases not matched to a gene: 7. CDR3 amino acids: CASSLVTGTAYEQYF. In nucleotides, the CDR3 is TGCGCCAGCAGCTTGGTGACAGGGACAGCATACGAGCAGTACTTC.

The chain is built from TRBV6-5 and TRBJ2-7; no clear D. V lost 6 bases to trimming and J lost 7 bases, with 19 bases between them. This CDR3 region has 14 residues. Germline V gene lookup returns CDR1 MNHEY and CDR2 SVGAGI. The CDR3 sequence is CASSPPVEPLEQYF. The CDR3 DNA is TGTGCCAGCAGCCCCCCCGTGGAGCCCTTGGAGCAGTACTTC.

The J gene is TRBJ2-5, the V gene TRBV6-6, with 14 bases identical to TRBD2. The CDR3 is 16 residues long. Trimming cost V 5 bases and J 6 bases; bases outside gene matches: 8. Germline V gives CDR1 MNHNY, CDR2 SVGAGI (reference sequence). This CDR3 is CASSPPTSGGAKTQYF. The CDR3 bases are TGTGCCAGCAGTCCACCGACTAGCGGGGGGGCGAAGACCCAGTACTTC.

In nucleotides, the CDR3 is TGTGCCACCAAGGGACAGTACTATAGCAATCAGCCCCAGCATTTT. Its protein product is CATKGQYYSNQPQHF. The chain carries TRBV19 and TRBJ1-5, with 7 bases that match TRBD1. Germline V lookup: CDR1 LNHDA, CDR2 SQIVND (reference sequence). This CDR3 has 15 amino acids. Unmatched junction bases numbered 9, after V lost 10 bases and J lost 0 bases.

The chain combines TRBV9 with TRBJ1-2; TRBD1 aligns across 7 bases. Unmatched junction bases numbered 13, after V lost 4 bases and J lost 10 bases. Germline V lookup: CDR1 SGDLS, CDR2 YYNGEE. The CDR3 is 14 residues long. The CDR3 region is CASSPTGTERLYTF. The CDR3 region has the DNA TGTGCCAGCAGCCCGACCGGGACAGAGAGACTCTACACCTTC.

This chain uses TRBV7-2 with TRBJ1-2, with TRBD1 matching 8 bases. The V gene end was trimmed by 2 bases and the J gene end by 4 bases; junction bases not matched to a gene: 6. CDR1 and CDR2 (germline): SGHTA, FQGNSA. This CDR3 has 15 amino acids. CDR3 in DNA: TGTGCCAGCAGCTTATCTCCCACAGGGGGCTATGGCTACACCTTC. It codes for CASSLSPTGGYGYTF.

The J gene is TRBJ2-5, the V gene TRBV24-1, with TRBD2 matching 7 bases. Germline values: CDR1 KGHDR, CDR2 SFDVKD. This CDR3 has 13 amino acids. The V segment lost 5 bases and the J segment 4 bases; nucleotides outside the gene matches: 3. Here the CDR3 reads CATSGTSVETQYF. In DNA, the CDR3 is TGTGCCACCAGTGGGACTAGTGTAGAGACCCAGTACTTC.

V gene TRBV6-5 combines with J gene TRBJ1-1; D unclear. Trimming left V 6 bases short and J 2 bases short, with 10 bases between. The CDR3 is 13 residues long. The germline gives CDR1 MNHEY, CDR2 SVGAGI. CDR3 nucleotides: TGTGCCAGCAGCACCGGGAGAAACACTGAAGCTTTCTTT. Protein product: CASSTGRNTEAFF.

For the CDR3, the DNA is TGTGCCAGCAGCCAAGGGGGCGTTGGCACTGAAGCTTTCTTT. Residues: CASSQGGVGTEAFF. V gene TRBV3-1 (or the pseudogene TRBV3-2) combines with J gene TRBJ1-1, with D tentatively TRBD1 (5 bases). Germline CDR1 LGHDT, CDR2 YNNKEL (reference sequence). Trimming took 1 base from V and 4 from J, leaving 10 bases between them. CDR3 length equals 14 residues.

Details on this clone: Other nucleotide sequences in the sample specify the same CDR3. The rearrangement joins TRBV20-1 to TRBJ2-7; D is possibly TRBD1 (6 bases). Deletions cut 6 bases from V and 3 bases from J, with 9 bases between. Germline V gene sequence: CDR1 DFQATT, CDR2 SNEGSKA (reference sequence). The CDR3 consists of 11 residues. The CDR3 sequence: CSASQGYEQYF. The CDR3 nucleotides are TGCAGTGCCTCACAGGGCTACGAGCAGTACTTC.

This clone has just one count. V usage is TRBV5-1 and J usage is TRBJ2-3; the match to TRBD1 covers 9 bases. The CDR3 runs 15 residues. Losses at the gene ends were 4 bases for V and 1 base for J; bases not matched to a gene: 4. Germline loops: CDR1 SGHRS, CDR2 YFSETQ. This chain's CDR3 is CASSNRDRGTDTQYF. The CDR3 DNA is TGCGCCAGCAGCAACCGGGACAGGGGCACAGATACGCAGTATTTT.

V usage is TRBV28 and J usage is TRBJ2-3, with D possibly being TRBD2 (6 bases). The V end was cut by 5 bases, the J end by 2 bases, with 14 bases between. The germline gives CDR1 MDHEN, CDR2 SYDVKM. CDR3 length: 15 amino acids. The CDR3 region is CASSAGLRSTDTQYF. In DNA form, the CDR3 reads TGTGCCAGCAGTGCAGGACTAAGATCCACAGATACGCAGTATTTT. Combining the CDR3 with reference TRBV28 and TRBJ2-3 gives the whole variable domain DVKVTQSSRYLVKRTGEKVFLECVQDMDHENMFWYRQDPGLGLRLIYFSYDVKMKEKGDIPEGYSVSREKKERFSLILESASTNQTSMYLCASSAGLRSTDTQYFGPGTRLTVL.

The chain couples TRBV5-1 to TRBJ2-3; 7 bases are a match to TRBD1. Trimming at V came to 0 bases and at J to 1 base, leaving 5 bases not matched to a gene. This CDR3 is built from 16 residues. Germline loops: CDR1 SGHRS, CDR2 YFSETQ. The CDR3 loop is CASSLVTGDGTDTQYF. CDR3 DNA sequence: TGCGCCAGCAGCTTGGTAACAGGGGATGGCACAGATACGCAGTATTTT.

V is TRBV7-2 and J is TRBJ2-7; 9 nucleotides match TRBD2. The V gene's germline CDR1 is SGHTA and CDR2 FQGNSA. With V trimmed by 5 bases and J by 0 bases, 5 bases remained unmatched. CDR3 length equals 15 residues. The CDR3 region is CASSESGRHSYEQYF. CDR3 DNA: TGTGCCAGCAGCGAAAGCGGGAGGCACTCCTACGAGCAGTACTTC.

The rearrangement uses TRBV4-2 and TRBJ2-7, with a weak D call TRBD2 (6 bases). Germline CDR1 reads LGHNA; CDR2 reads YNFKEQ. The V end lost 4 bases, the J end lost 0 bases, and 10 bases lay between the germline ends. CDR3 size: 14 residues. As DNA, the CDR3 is TGTGCCAGCAGCCCCTTAGCGGTCTCCTACGAGCAGTACTTC. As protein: CASSPLAVSYEQYF.

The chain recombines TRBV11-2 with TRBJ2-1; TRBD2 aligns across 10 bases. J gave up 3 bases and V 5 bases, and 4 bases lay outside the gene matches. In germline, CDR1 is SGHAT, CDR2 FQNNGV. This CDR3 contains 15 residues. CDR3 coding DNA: TGTGCCAGCAGCGTCTCTAGCGGGAGCTACAATGAGCAGTTCTTC. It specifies CASSVSSGSYNEQFF.

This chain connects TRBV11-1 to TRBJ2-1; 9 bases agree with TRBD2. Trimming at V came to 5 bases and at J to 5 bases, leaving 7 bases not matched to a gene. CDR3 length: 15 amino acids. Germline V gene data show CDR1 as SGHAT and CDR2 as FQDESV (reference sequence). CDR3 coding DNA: TGTGCCAGCAGCGACTCGGGACTAGCTAACAATGAGCAGTTCTTC. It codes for CASSDSGLANNEQFF.

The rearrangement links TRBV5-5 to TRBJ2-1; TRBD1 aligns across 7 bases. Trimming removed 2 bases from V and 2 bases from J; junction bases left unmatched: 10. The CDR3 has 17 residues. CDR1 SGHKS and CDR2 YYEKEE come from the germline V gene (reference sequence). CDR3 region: CASSFGLDREPYNEQFF. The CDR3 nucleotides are TGTGCCAGCAGCTTTGGCCTTGACAGGGAACCCTACAATGAGCAGTTCTTC.

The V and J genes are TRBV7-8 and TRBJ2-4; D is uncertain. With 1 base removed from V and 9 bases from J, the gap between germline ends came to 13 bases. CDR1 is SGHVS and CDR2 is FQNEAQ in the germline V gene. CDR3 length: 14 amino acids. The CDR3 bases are TGTGCCAGCAGCTTAGGACTTCGGGTGCGCATTCAGTACTTC. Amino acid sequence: CASSLGLRVRIQYF.